This T cell receptor beta chain is drawn from a study of T-cell reconstitution after alpha-beta-depleted transplantation in children (dated by TCRdb to about 2016). Describing the broader study: Using TCR repertoire profiling, the study followed T-cell immune reconstitution in a quantitative way in children after TCRalphabeta/CD19-depleted allogeneic hematopoietic cell transplantation.

This clonotype was recorded at least ten times. This clone's antigen is unknown. Base qualities were left out, and no much larger clone turns up one base away. Read against the paper, the sample's treatment or condition label means: allogeneic hematopoietic cell transplantation with graft depleted of TCRalphabeta T cells and CD19 B cells. Transplant recipients were children who received TCRalphabeta/CD19-depleted allogeneic hematopoietic cell grafts. CDR1 SQVTM and CDR2 ANQGSEA were looked up in the germline V gene. Spanning cysteine to phenylalanine, the CDR3 consists of 11 amino acids. The read is trimmed to its CDR3 DNA, 33 bases read in frame from base 1. V is reduced by 2 bases and J by 3 bases, leaving a spacing of 3 bases between them. The library came from PCR. Sequenced on an Illumina HiSeq 2500. Molecular barcoding was employed in the preparation of TCR libraries, with unique molecular identifiers being used to normalize TCRbeta repertoire quantification. TCRdb redid the processing of the public reads, applying fastp at Q25 and MiXCR, and retained in-frame beta chains. Under each unique CDR3 protein, matching rows form one entry showing the most common genes and DNA. This sample comprises approximately 240,000 distinct CDR3 sequences, under 13% of them detected only once. The top ten clones comprise roughly 28% of the sample.

Broad study findings and their caveats: Over subsequent months, a decline in hyperexpanded clone frequencies was noted, and after one year, T-cell counts and TCRbeta diversity were mostly ascribed to newly produced T cells. In some patients, high TCRbeta diversity at day 60 was attributed to recipient T cells and intrathymic progenitors that had survived conditioning. The apparently early recovery of alphabetaT-cell counts about two months after transplant reportedly depended on only several hundred rapidly expanded clones that came from non-depleted graft cells.

Source: PBMCs, taken before TCRalphabeta/CD19-depleted stem cell transplant. This sequence uses TRBV29-1 and TRBJ2-3; no confident D gene assignment can be made. This receptor was obtained from a child younger than two with acute myeloid leukemia, due to receive a stem cell transplant. The CDR3 region: CSVERTDTQYF. The DNA sequence is as follows: TGCAGCGTTGAACGGACAGATACGCAGTATTTT.